This T cell receptor (beta chain) comes out of a study of patients and donors after allogeneic stem cell transplantation. Each CDR3 protein gets one entry after TCRdb re-called the RT-PCR reads with MiXCR. The table includes 400,000 to 450,000 distinct CDR3 sequences, more than 15% detected once. Deletions cut 5 bases from V and 1 base from J, with 17 bases between. Germline V lookup: CDR1 LGHDT, CDR2 YNNKEL (reference sequence). There are 16 residues in the CDR3. The genes are TRBV3-1 and TRBJ1-1, with D uncertain. The specimen was blood, either unsorted or a sorted T cell fraction (not recorded which). This TCR derives from a human donor who was either an allogeneic HSCT recipient or a stem cell or donor lymphocyte infusion donor (not recorded which). It is not recorded whose cells these are; they may come from a transplant donor. CDR3 sequence: CASSFGFARKNTEAFF. CDR3 nucleotides: TGTGCCAGCAGCTTCGGTTTTGCCAGGAAGAACACTGAAGCTTTCTTT.